Listed here are 20 T cell receptor beta chains from one sample, sequenced in a study of beta chain features in type 1 diabetes. cDNA synthesis used the whole RNA isolate, giving expressed TCRB sequences. Profiled with immunoSEQ multiplex PCR; TCRdb holds only in-frame clones, not every one. Seen here are hundreds of thousands of clones, roughly 31% observed once, and the top ten hold 0.05% to 0.065%. The sequenced material came from naive CD4+ T cells from blood. Receptors originate from a man younger than 35 in good health.

This clone has a handful of counts. The rearrangement joins TRBV11-1 to TRBJ2-7, with D uncertain. V was pared by 5 bases and J by 6 bases, with 17 bases between. The CDR3 covers 14 residues. Looked up from germline, CDR1 is SGHAT and CDR2 is FQDESV (reference sequence). CDR3 coding DNA: TGTGCCAGCAGCACCGGAAGCCTTCCGGCCGAGCAGTACTTC. Translation: CASSTGSLPAEQYF.

This clone came up a few times. The V call is TRBV29-1, the J call TRBJ2-3, with D perhaps matching TRBD2 (5 bases). Trimming removed 3 bases at V and 1 base at J, with 14 bases between. CDR3 length equals 15 residues. Germline CDR1 and CDR2: SQVTM and ANQGSEA. The CDR3 nucleotides read TGCAGCGTTGAGACGACCGAGGGCGGCACAGATACGCAGTATTTT. As protein: CSVETTEGGTDTQYF.

The V call is TRBV7-2, the J call TRBJ2-7; TRBD2 agrees at 7 bases. Germline V gene lookup returns CDR1 SGHTA and CDR2 FQGNSA. The CDR3 is made up of 14 amino acids. Trimming took 3 bases from V and 3 from J; bases not matched to a gene: 5. The CDR3 is CASSFGSGLYEQYF. The CDR3 bases are TGTGCCAGCAGCTTTGGTAGCGGGCTCTACGAGCAGTACTTC.

This clone was seen a few times. This chain connects TRBV5-1 to TRBJ2-1; no firm D call. Trimming shortened V by 4 bases and J by 7 bases, and 21 bases separated the two germline ends. The CDR3 has 16 amino acids. The germline CDR1 and CDR2 sequences are SGHRS and YFSETQ. CDR3: CASSPGVASNPNEQFF. CDR3 coding DNA: TGCGCCAGCAGCCCTGGTGTGGCGTCTAACCCGAATGAGCAGTTCTTC.

This CDR3 reads CASSSPGGSYTGELFF. CDR3 sequence (DNA): TGTGCCAGCAGCTCCCCTGGCGGGAGCTACACCGGGGAGCTGTTTTTT. The chain joins TRBV9 to TRBJ2-2, with 7 bases that match TRBD2. CDR3 size: 16 residues. V was clipped by 4 bases and J by 3 bases; unmatched bases: 9. In germline, CDR1 is SGDLS, CDR2 YYNGEE.

The sample holds a few counts of this clone. The chain has TRBV5-4 and TRBJ2-2, with 13 bases lining up with TRBD2. Germline V CDR1 and CDR2: SGHNT, YYREEE (reference sequence). V dropped 5 bases and J dropped 0; count of bases not matched to a gene: 1. This CDR3 contains 16 residues. The CDR3 nucleotides are TGTGCCAGCAGACTAGCGGGAGGGCCGAACACCGGGGAGCTGTTTTTT. This translates into CASRLAGGPNTGELFF.

Only a few counts were recorded for this clone. The V call is TRBV4-3, the J call TRBJ2-3; TRBD2 is a possible D gene (5 bases). V lost 0 bases to trimming and J lost 4 bases, with 11 bases between them. Per germline, CDR1 LGHNA and CDR2 YSLEER. The CDR3 length is 15 residues. The CDR3 protein is CASSQEFLGADTQYF. Here the CDR3 DNA reads TGCGCCAGCAGCCAAGAGTTTCTCGGGGCAGATACGCAGTATTTT.

This clone was seen more than once but under ten times. The V gene is TRBV15, the J gene TRBJ1-3, with D hard to call. The CDR3 consists of 16 residues. The ends were cut back, 0 bases at V and 0 bases at J, with 9 bases in the middle. Germline CDR1 LNHNV, CDR2 YYDKDF (reference sequence). CDR3: CATSRDRYFSGNTIYF. DNA for the CDR3: TGTGCCACCAGCAGAGACAGATACTTCTCTGGAAACACCATATATTTT.

This chain uses TRBV5-1 with TRBJ2-3, with D possibly matching TRBD2 (6 bases). The germline V gene has CDR1 SGHRS and CDR2 YFSETQ. The CDR3 is 13 residues long. The germline V and J ends were trimmed by 3 bases and 4 bases, with 9 bases remaining between them. DNA of the CDR3: TGCGCCAGCAGCTCGGGACTCCCAGATACGCAGTATTTT. This gives the protein CASSSGLPDTQYF.

The chain is built from TRBV18 and TRBJ1-1; D gene unclear. Per germline, CDR1 KGHSH and CDR2 LQKENI. The CDR3 spans 13 residues. With 1 base removed from V and 0 bases from J, the gap between germline ends came to 3 bases. This CDR3 is CASSPLLNTEAFF. The CDR3 DNA reads as TGTGCCAGCTCACCACTGCTGAACACTGAAGCTTTCTTT.

This chain uses TRBV14 with TRBJ2-7, with 13 bases fitting TRBD2. The CDR3 runs to 14 residues. Germline lookup yields CDR1 SGHDN and CDR2 FVKESK. V was pared by 4 bases and J by 6 bases, with 3 bases of the junction left unmatched. The CDR3 protein is CASSRGLAGAEQYF. DNA for the CDR3: TGTGCCAGCAGCCGAGGACTAGCGGGAGCCGAGCAGTACTTC. The full variable domain, rest sourced from reference TRBV14 and TRBJ2-7, is EAGVTQFPSHSVIEKGQTVTLRCDPISGHDNLYWYRRVMGKEIKFLLHFVKESKQDESGMPNNRFLAERTGGTYSTLKVQPAELEDSGVYFCASSRGLAGAEQYFGPGTRLTVT.

The V and J genes are TRBV28 and TRBJ2-5, with D hard to call. This CDR3 is built from 15 residues. The germline V gene encodes CDR1 MDHEN and CDR2 SYDVKM. V lost 7 bases and J lost 1, with 16 bases in between. In DNA form, the CDR3 reads TGTGCCAGCACTAACCCTCCGAGTACCCAAGAGACCCAGTACTTC. This gives the protein CASTNPPSTQETQYF.

The chain combines TRBV6-6 with TRBJ2-7; weak D call: TRBD1 (5 bases). Germline loops: CDR1 MNHNY, CDR2 SVGAGI (reference sequence). V was pared by 4 bases and J by 2 bases, with 15 bases between. This CDR3 is 15 amino acids long. The CDR3 coding sequence is TGTGCCAGCAGTTCCCCCGCAGGGTCGACCTACGAGCAGTACTTC. It translates to CASSSPAGSTYEQYF.

The chain uses TRBV2 and TRBJ1-1; D unclear. V was cut by 8 bases and J by 3 bases, with 10 bases left in between. Looked up from germline, CDR1 is SNHLY and CDR2 is FYNNEI. This CDR3 region has 12 residues. In nucleotides, the CDR3 is TGTGCCAGCGGGCTATCAGACACTGAAGCTTTCTTT. It yields the protein CASGLSDTEAFF.

This clone was counted only a few times. The chain has TRBV7-9 and TRBJ2-4, with a weak D call TRBD2 (6 bases). Trimming removed 5 bases at V and 16 bases at J, with 18 bases between. Germline CDR1 and CDR2: SEHNR and FQNEAQ (reference sequence). The CDR3 length is 12 residues. The DNA for the CDR3 is TGTGCCAGCAGCCCCGACCGAGCGGGTAAATACTTC. It is translated as CASSPDRAGKYF.

This clone was recorded a few times. This chain links TRBV6-1 with TRBJ2-1; a weak D match, TRBD2 (6 bases). Germline CDR1 reads MNHNS; CDR2 reads SASEGT. The CDR3 totals 15 residues. Trimming pared 3 bases from V and 4 bases from J, leaving 13 bases between. As DNA, the CDR3 is TGTGCCAGCAGTGATGGAGCAGGGAGGTACAATGAGCAGTTCTTC. This encodes CASSDGAGRYNEQFF.

This sequence joins TRBV29-1 and TRBJ1-4; 8 nucleotides line up with TRBD1. CDR3 length equals 13 residues. The trim removed 6 bases at V and 3 bases at J, leaving 3 bases unmatched. Per germline, CDR1 SQVTM and CDR2 ANQGSEA. DNA of the CDR3: TGCAGCGTGACGACAGGGGCTAATGAAAAACTGTTTTTT. Amino acids: CSVTTGANEKLFF. Full variable domain (remainder filled in from reference TRBV29-1 and TRBJ1-4): SAVISQKPSRDICQRGTSLTIQCQVDSQVTMMFWYRQQPGQSLTLIATANQGSEATYESGFVIDKFPISRPNLTFSTLTVSNMSPEDSSIYLCSVTTGANEKLFFGSGTQLSVL.

This clone has more than one count but fewer than ten. A junction boundary mismatches the germline segment, possibly from a read error. J is TRBJ1-1 and V is TRBV7-6; D gene unclear. The CDR3 sequence is 13 residues long. Germline V CDR1 and CDR2: SGHVS, FNYEAQ. DNA for the CDR3: TGTGCCAGCAGCCTAGCCCTAAACACTGAAGCTTTCTTT. Protein sequence: CASSLALNTEAFF.

This chain joins TRBV29-1 and TRBJ2-3; D is ambiguous. The ends were cut back, 0 bases at V and 2 bases at J, with 9 bases in the middle. The CDR3 covers 14 residues. CDR1 SQVTM and CDR2 ANQGSEA come from the germline V gene. The CDR3 spells CSVEELGNTDTQYF. The CDR3 DNA reads TGCAGCGTTGAAGAGTTGGGCAACACAGATACGCAGTATTTT.

This clone was detected only a few times. The chain has TRBV21-1 and TRBJ2-6. TRBV21-1 is deemed a pseudogene. The CDR3 has 15 amino acids. DNA of the CDR3: TGTGCCAGCAGCACTCGGGCGGATGGGGCCAACGTCCTGACTTTC. It is translated as CASSTRADGANVLTF.